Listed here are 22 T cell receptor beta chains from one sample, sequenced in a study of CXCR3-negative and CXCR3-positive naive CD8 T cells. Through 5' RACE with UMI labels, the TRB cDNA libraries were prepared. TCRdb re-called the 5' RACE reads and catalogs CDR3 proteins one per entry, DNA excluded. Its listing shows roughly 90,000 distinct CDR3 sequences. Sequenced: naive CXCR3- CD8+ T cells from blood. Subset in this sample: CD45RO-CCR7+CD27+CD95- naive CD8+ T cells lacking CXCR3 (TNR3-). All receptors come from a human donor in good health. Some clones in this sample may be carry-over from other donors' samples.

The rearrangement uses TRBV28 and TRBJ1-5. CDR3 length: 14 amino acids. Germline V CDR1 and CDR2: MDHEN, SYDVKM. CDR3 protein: CASSLNWGNQPQHF.

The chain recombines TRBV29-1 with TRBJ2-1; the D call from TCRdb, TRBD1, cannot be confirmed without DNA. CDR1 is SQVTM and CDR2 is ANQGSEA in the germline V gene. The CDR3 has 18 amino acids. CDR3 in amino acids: CSVEDPNSSGTGYNEQFF.

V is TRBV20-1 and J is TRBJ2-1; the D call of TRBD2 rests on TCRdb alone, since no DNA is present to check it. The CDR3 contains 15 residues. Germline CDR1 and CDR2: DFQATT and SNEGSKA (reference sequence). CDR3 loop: CSAREAPSGYNEQFF.

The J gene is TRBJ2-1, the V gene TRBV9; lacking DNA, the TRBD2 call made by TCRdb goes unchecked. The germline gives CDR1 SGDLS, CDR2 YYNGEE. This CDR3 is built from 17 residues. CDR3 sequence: CASSVSLAGGSYNEQFF.

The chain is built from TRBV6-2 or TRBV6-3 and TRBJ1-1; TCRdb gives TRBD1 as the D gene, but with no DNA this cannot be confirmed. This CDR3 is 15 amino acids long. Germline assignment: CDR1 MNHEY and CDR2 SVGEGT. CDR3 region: CASSGRSTGLAEAFF.

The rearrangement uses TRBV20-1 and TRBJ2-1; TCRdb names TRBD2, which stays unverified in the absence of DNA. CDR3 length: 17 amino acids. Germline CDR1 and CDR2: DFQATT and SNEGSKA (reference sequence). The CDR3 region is CSAPTPTRASAWNEQFF.

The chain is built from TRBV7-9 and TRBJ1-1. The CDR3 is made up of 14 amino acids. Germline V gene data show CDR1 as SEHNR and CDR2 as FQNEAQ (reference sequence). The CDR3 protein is CASSPNSRNTEAFF.

The CDR3 sequence: CASRAPGQGPEAFF. The chain couples TRBV28 to TRBJ1-1; TCRdb's D call, TRBD1, is unchecked because there is no DNA. Germline V CDR1 and CDR2: MDHEN, SYDVKM. The CDR3 runs to 14 residues.

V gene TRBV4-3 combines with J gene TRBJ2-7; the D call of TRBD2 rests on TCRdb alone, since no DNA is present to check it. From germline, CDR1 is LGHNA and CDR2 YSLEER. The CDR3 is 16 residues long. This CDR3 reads CASSQERSGGENEQYF.

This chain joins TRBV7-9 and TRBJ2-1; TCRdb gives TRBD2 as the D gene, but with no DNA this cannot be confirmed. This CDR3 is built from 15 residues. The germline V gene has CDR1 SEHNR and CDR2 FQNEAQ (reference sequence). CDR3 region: CASSSRDSGGGEQFF.

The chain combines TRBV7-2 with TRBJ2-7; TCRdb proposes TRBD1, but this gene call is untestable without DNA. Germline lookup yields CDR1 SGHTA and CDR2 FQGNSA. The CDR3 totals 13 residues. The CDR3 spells CASSLGGDNEQYF. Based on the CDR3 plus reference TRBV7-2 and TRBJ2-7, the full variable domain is GAGVSQSPSNKVTEKGKDVELRCDPISGHTALYWYRQSLGQGLEFLIYFQGNSAPDKSGLPSDRFSAERTGGSVSTLTIQRTQQEDSAVYLCASSLGGDNEQYFGPGTRLTVT.

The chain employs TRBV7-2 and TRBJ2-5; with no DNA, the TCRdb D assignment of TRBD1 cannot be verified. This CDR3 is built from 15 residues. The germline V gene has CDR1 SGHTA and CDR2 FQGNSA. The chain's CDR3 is CASSDGQGVWETQYF.

Here the CDR3 reads CASSLGVANTEAFF. J is TRBJ1-1 and V is TRBV5-5. The germline V gene encodes CDR1 SGHKS and CDR2 YYEKEE (reference sequence). The CDR3 consists of 14 residues. Full variable domain (remainder filled in from reference TRBV5-5 and TRBJ1-1): DAGVTQSPTHLIKTRGQQVTLRCSPISGHKSVSWYQQVLGQGPQFIFQYYEKEERGRGNFPDRFSARQFPNYSSELNVNALLLGDSALYLCASSLGVANTEAFFGQGTRLTVV.

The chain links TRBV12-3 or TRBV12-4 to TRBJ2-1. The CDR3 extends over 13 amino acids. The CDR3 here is CASSLETFNEQFF.

CDR3 loop: CASSPLRAGGYNEQFF. The chain couples TRBV4-3 to TRBJ2-1; without DNA, the TCRdb call of TRBD2 cannot be checked. The CDR3 is 16 residues long. The germline V gene encodes CDR1 LGHNA and CDR2 YSLEER.

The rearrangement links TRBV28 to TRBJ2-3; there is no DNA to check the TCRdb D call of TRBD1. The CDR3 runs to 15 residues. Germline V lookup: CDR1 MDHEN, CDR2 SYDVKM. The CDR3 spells CASSLGGGRADTQYF.

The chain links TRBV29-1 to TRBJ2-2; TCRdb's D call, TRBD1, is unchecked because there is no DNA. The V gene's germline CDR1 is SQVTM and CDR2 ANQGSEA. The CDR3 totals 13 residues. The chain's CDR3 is CSVRAEDTGELFF.

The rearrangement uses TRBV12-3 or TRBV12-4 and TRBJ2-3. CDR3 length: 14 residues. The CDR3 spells CASSFELSGDTQYF.

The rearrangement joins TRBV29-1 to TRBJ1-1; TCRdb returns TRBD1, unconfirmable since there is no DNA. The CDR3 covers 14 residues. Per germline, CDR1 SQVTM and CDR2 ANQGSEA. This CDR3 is CSVEADSAGFRAFF.

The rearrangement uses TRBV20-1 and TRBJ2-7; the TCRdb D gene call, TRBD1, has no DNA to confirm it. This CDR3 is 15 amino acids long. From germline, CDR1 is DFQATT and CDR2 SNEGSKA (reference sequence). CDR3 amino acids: CSAREFRGSSYEQYF.

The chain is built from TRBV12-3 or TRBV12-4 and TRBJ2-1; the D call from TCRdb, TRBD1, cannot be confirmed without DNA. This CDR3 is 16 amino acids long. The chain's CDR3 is CASSPWGRDYYNEQFF.

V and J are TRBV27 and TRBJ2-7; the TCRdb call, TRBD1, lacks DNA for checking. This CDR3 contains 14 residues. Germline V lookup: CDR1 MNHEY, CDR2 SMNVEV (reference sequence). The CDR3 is CASGTGTSSYEQYF.